This TCR beta chain was profiled in a study of cytomegalovirus exposure and HLA in healthy donors. V lost 6 bases and J 2 bases, leaving 16 bases between the germline ends. The CDR3 runs to 15 residues. The germline V gene encodes CDR1 MDHEN and CDR2 SYDVKM. Sequencing used immunoSEQ multiplex PCR; TCRdb keeps in-frame clones, though not all of them. The table includes over 150,000 clones, around 85% detected once. This sequence was found in a man aged 18-30 years in good health and CMV-seropositive. V is TRBV28 and J is TRBJ2-5; D possibly corresponds to TRBD1 (6 bases). Material for sequencing was PBMCs. CDR3 amino acids: CASRTRTALQETQYF. The CDR3 nucleotides are TGTGCCAGCAGGACTCGGACAGCTCTTCAAGAGACCCAGTACTTC.